This passage covers 12 T cell receptor beta chains from one sample sequenced in a study of blood T cell repertoires in COVID-19. Generated by immunoSEQ multiplex PCR, the TCRdb table keeps only in-frame clones and is missing some. The top ten hold around 10% of the sample, which has roughly 260,000 clones, roughly 86% seen once. Sequencing was done on a sample of peripheral blood. Receptors were obtained from a man aged 40-50 years who had recovered from COVID-19.

The CDR3 DNA is TGTGCCAGCAGCCGGGGGACTAGCCCCTACTTGTACGAGCAGTACTTC. Amino acid sequence: CASSRGTSPYLYEQYF. The gene calls are TRBV5-4 and TRBJ2-7; TRBD2 agrees at 9 bases. The CDR3 sequence is 16 residues long. Trimming cost V 4 bases and J 4 bases; bases outside gene matches: 12. Germline CDR1 and CDR2: SGHNT and YYREEE (reference sequence). Based on the CDR3 plus reference TRBV5-4 and TRBJ2-7, the full variable domain is ETGVTQSPTHLIKTRGQQVTLRCSSQSGHNTVSWYQQALGQGPQFIFQYYREEENGRGNFPPRFSGLQFPNYSSELNVNALELDDSALYLCASSRGTSPYLYEQYFGPGTRLTVT.

This chain uses TRBV6-1 with TRBJ2-7; 7 bases are a match to TRBD2. The CDR3 runs 12 residues. CDR1 is MNHNS, CDR2 SASEGT, per germline. V lost 2 bases and J lost 6; bases outside the gene matches: 1. Written as DNA, the CDR3 is TGTGCCAGCAGTGAACGCGGGGGCGAGCAGTACTTC. Protein sequence: CASSERGGEQYF.

This chain uses TRBV5-1 with TRBJ2-1; TRBD2 matches at 7 bases. The CDR3 runs 16 residues. Germline V CDR1 and CDR2: SGHRS, YFSETQ. V dropped 4 bases and J dropped 1; count of bases not matched to a gene: 8. CDR3 coding DNA: TGCGCCAGCAGCCCGAGGCAGGGAGGGTCCTACAATGAGCAGTTCTTC. Protein product: CASSPRQGGSYNEQFF.

CDR3 nucleotides: TGTGCCAGCAAAGGACAGTACTTTCCCACAGATACGCAGTATTTT. Encoded protein: CASKGQYFPTDTQYF. The rearrangement links TRBV21-1 to TRBJ2-3; the D call in the table, TRBD1, was not verified against the DNA. TRBV21-1 corresponds to a pseudogene. This CDR3 has 15 residues.

The chain carries TRBV27 and TRBJ1-4; no definite D call. The CDR3 extends over 16 amino acids. From germline, CDR1 is MNHEY and CDR2 SMNVEV (reference sequence). V shed 6 bases and J shed 1 base, with 15 bases lying between them. CDR3 DNA: TGTGCCAGCAGCCCTGCCCCCTATGAAACTAATGAAAAACTGTTTTTT. Translating it yields CASSPAPYETNEKLFF.

The V call is TRBV5-1, the J call TRBJ1-2, with D unclear. V dropped 0 bases and J dropped 0 bases, with 6 bases sitting between them. Germline CDR1 is SGHRS and CDR2 is YFSETQ. The CDR3 length is 14 residues. CDR3 protein: CASSLVAANYGYTF. CDR3 nucleotide sequence: TGCGCCAGCAGCTTGGTTGCAGCTAACTATGGCTACACCTTC.

In DNA, the CDR3 is TGTGCCAGCAGCTCCTCCCTTGAGGACTATGGCTACACCTTC. It codes for CASSSSLEDYGYTF. This sequence joins TRBV7-9 and TRBJ1-2; D call uncertain. Germline V gene sequence: CDR1 SEHNR, CDR2 FQNEAQ (reference sequence). This CDR3 has 14 amino acids. With 4 bases removed from V and 3 bases from J, the gap between germline ends came to 12 bases. Combining the CDR3 with reference TRBV7-9 and TRBJ1-2 gives the whole variable domain DTGVSQNPRHKITKRGQNVTFRCDPISEHNRLYWYRQTLGQGPEFLTYFQNEAQLEKSRLLSDRFSAERPKGSFSTLEIQRTEQGDSAMYLCASSSSLEDYGYTFGSGTRLTVV.

CDR3 DNA sequence: TGTGCCAGCAGTGAATGGGGGCCAGCCCAGGCCAAAAACATTCAGTACTTC. Its translation is CASSEWGPAQAKNIQYF. The rearrangement links TRBV2 to TRBJ2-4; D may be TRBD1 (6 bases). This CDR3 has 17 residues. V was trimmed by 2 bases and J by 1 base, leaving 15 bases between them. Per the germline V gene, CDR1 is SNHLY and CDR2 is FYNNEI.

The chain is built from TRBV7-2 and TRBJ2-1; no clear D gene. This CDR3 region has 13 residues. CDR1 SGHTA and CDR2 FQGNSA come from the germline V gene. The ends were cut back, 5 bases at V and 12 bases at J, with 17 bases in the middle. CDR3 protein: CASSTRQALLQFF. CDR3 nucleotide sequence: TGTGCCAGCAGCACGCGCCAAGCGTTGCTGCAGTTCTTC.

This chain links TRBV18 with TRBJ1-2; 7 positions match TRBD1. V trimming: 3 bases; J trimming: 3 bases; junction bases outside the gene matches: 10. The CDR3 runs to 16 residues. CDR1 and CDR2 (germline): KGHSH, LQKENI. The CDR3 reads CASSPLRQGTDYGYTF. The CDR3 DNA sequence: TGTGCCAGCTCACCCCTTAGACAGGGAACTGACTATGGCTACACCTTC.

V and J are TRBV30 and TRBJ1-3, with D perhaps matching TRBD1 (6 bases). The CDR3 spans 16 residues. Per germline, CDR1 GTSNPN and CDR2 SVGIG (reference sequence). Trimming shortened V by 5 bases and J by 3 bases, and 20 bases separated the two germline ends. The CDR3 here is CAWLPWGGSGGNTIYF. The CDR3, as DNA: TGTGCCTGGCTCCCCTGGGGGGGCTCCGGTGGAAACACCATATATTTT. The full variable domain, rest sourced from reference TRBV30 and TRBJ1-3, is SQTIHQWPATLVQPVGSPLSLECTVEGTSNPNLYWYRQAAGRGLQLLFYSVGIGQISSEVPQNLSASRPQDRQFILSSKKLLLSDSGFYLCAWLPWGGSGGNTIYFGEGSWLTVV.

The chain has TRBV11-2 and TRBJ1-2; D might be TRBD1 (6 bases). Trimming took off 3 bases at V and 3 bases at J, with 11 bases between the two ends. This CDR3 spans 14 amino acids. Germline V gene sequence: CDR1 SGHAT, CDR2 FQNNGV. The DNA for the CDR3 is TGTGCCAGCAGCTTTACAGGGACGGACTATGGCTACACCTTC. This sequence encodes CASSFTGTDYGYTF.